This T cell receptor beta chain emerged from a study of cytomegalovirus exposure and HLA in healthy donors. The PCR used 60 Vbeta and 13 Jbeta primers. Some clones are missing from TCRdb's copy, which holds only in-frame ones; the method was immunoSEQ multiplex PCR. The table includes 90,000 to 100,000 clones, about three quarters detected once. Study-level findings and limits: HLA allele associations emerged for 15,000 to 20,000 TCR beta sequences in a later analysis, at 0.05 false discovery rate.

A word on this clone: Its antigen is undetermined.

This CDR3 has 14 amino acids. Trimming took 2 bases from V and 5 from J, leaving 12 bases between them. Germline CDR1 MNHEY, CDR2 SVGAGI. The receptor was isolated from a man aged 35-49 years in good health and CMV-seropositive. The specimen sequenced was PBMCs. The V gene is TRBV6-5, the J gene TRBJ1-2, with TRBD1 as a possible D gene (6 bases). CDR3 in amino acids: CASSYGQGLYGYTF. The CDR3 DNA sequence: TGTGCCAGCAGTTACGGGCAGGGGCTTTATGGCTACACCTTC.